This entry lists 30 T cell receptor beta chains sequenced from one sample in a study of T cell responses to AZD1222 COVID-19 vaccine. The method was immunoSEQ multiplex PCR; TCRdb's version includes in-frame clones alone and lacks a portion of them. The sample has 150,000 to 200,000 clones; around 90% are singletons. The material sequenced was peripheral blood, taken on day 0 of AZD1222 vaccination. Receptors originate from an adult in good health.

The V gene is TRBV16, the J gene TRBJ2-5, with 7 bases that match TRBD2. This CDR3 contains 15 residues. CDR1 and CDR2 (germline): KGHSY, FQNENV. Trimming at V came to 4 bases and at J to 5 bases, leaving 10 bases not matched to a gene. The DNA for the CDR3 is TGTGCCAGCAGCCGAGCTAGCGGACCTCGGGAGACCCAGTACTTC. Its translation: CASSRASGPRETQYF.

The gene calls are TRBV6-5 and TRBJ1-4, with 8 bases lining up with TRBD1. J was trimmed by 8 bases and V by 10 bases; bases with no gene match: 12. Germline V gene sequence: CDR1 MNHEY, CDR2 SVGAGI. The CDR3 contains 14 residues. CDR3 sequence reads: CATTSGTGHEKLFF. The CDR3 region has the DNA TGTGCCACAACCTCCGGGACAGGTCACGAAAAACTGTTTTTT.

This clone was seen repeatedly, ten times or more. The chain joins TRBV5-6 to TRBJ1-6; tentatively, D is TRBD1 (6 bases). The germline CDR1 and CDR2 sequences are SGHDT and YYEEEE. Trimming removed 0 bases at V and 7 bases at J, with 11 bases between. The CDR3 runs 15 residues. The CDR3: CASSLGGAWNSPLHF. The CDR3 DNA is TGTGCCAGCAGCTTGGGGGGGGCGTGGAATTCACCCCTCCACTTT.

This chain connects TRBV9 to TRBJ2-3, with TRBD2 as a possible D gene (5 bases). V was clipped by 3 bases and J by 4 bases, with 12 bases between them. The CDR3 runs 14 residues. Germline V gene lookup returns CDR1 SGDLS and CDR2 YYNGEE. In nucleotides, the CDR3 is TGTGCCAGCAGCGGTGGGAGTCGGGCAGATACGCAGTATTTT. Protein product: CASSGGSRADTQYF.

The rearrangement joins TRBV5-1 to TRBJ2-7, with 8 bases identical to TRBD1. Germline lookup yields CDR1 SGHRS and CDR2 YFSETQ. The CDR3 is made up of 15 amino acids. The trim removed 0 bases at V and 4 bases at J, leaving 6 bases unmatched. The CDR3 loop reads CASSLGGTGEYEQYF. The CDR3 DNA follows: TGCGCCAGCAGCTTGGGTGGGACAGGTGAATACGAGCAGTACTTC. Full variable domain (remainder filled in from reference TRBV5-1 and TRBJ2-7): KAGVTQTPRYLIKTRGQQVTLSCSPISGHRSVSWYQQTPGQGLQFLFEYFSETQRNKGNFPGRFSGRQFSNSRSEMNVSTLELGDSALYLCASSLGGTGEYEQYFGPGTRLTVT.

V is TRBV7-9 and J is TRBJ2-2; a possible D gene is TRBD1 (7 bases). The CDR3 is 15 residues long. V lost 4 bases and J lost 1, with 10 bases in between. Germline V gene data show CDR1 as SEHNR and CDR2 as FQNEAQ (reference sequence). CDR3 residues: CASSSQGGNTGELFF. The CDR3 DNA reads TGTGCCAGCAGCTCCCAGGGGGGGAACACCGGGGAGCTGTTTTTT.

This chain joins TRBV9 and TRBJ1-2, with TRBD1 as a possible D gene (5 bases). CDR3 length: 16 amino acids. The germline gives CDR1 SGDLS, CDR2 YYNGEE. V gave up 3 bases and J gave up 0 bases, with 15 bases separating them. CDR3 protein: CASSGFKTETNYGYTF. The CDR3 DNA is TGTGCCAGCAGCGGATTTAAGACAGAAACTAACTATGGCTACACCTTC.

The chain links TRBV6-1 to TRBJ2-3, with TRBD2 matching over 7 bases. The germline V gene encodes CDR1 MNHNS and CDR2 SASEGT. The V gene end was trimmed by 4 bases and the J gene end by 0 bases; junction bases not matched to a gene: 1. The CDR3 covers 14 residues. CDR3 protein: CASSGAGSTDTQYF. As DNA, the CDR3 is TGTGCCAGCAGTGGAGCGGGGAGCACAGATACGCAGTATTTT.

This clone was recorded once. The gene calls are TRBV10-3 and TRBJ2-6; D is possibly TRBD1 (6 bases). Germline-derived CDR1 and CDR2 are ENHRY and SYGVKD. The CDR3 is 16 residues long. Trimming left V 0 bases short and J 0 bases short, with 6 bases between. CDR3: CAISESGGSGANVLTF. In DNA form, the CDR3 reads TGTGCCATCAGTGAGTCAGGGGGCTCTGGGGCCAACGTCCTGACTTTC.

The chain combines TRBV30 with TRBJ1-5; 7 bases align to TRBD1. The CDR3 covers 15 residues. Germline values: CDR1 GTSNPN, CDR2 SVGIG (reference sequence). V lost 1 base and J lost 0; bases outside the gene matches: 3. CDR3 protein: CAWSEGAYSNQPQHF. Written as DNA, the CDR3 is TGTGCCTGGAGTGAGGGGGCATATAGCAATCAGCCCCAGCATTTT.

This chain joins TRBV3-1 (or the pseudogene TRBV3-2) and TRBJ1-2; D might be TRBD1 (6 bases). Trimming pared 4 bases from V and 4 bases from J, leaving 16 bases between. The CDR3 sequence is 15 residues long. The germline gives CDR1 LGHDT, CDR2 YNNKEL (reference sequence). The CDR3 bases are TGTGCCAGCAGCCCGTCACAGGGAGGTGGCTATGGCTACACCTTC. This sequence encodes CASSPSQGGGYGYTF.

About this clone: Different DNA sequences within this sample yield the same CDR3. The rearrangement links TRBV28 to TRBJ1-1; the D is unclear. The ends were cut back, 9 bases at V and 4 bases at J, with 12 bases in the middle. CDR1 MDHEN and CDR2 SYDVKM come from the germline V gene. CDR3 size: 12 residues. In DNA, the CDR3 is TGTGCCAGTAGTCAGGTAGGCACTGAAGCTTTCTTT. Protein product: CASSQVGTEAFF.

This chain uses TRBV5-4 with TRBJ1-2, with D unclear. The V end was cut by 1 base, the J end by 7 bases, with 14 bases between. Germline-derived CDR1 and CDR2 are SGHNT and YYREEE (reference sequence). CDR3 length equals 14 residues. The CDR3, as DNA: TGTGCCAGCAGCTTGTTCCTGGCTTCTGGTGGCTACACCTTC. This encodes CASSLFLASGGYTF. Based on the CDR3 plus reference TRBV5-4 and TRBJ1-2, the full variable domain is ETGVTQSPTHLIKTRGQQVTLRCSSQSGHNTVSWYQQALGQGPQFIFQYYREEENGRGNFPPRFSGLQFPNYSSELNVNALELDDSALYLCASSLFLASGGYTFGSGTRLTVV.

V usage is TRBV18 and J usage is TRBJ1-2; D may be TRBD1 (5 bases). The V end lost 6 bases, the J end lost 3 bases, and 20 bases lay between the germline ends. The CDR3 runs 16 residues. Per the germline V gene, CDR1 is KGHSH and CDR2 is LQKENI. For the CDR3, the DNA is TGTGCCAGCTCCCTAGGCGGTTCAGGGATCCACTATGGCTACACCTTC. It encodes CASSLGGSGIHYGYTF.

This clone is medium-sized in the sample. The gene calls are TRBV19 and TRBJ1-1; possibly TRBD1 for D (6 bases). The CDR3 has 18 amino acids. CDR1 and CDR2 (germline): LNHDA, SQIVND (reference sequence). Trimming took 3 bases from V and 3 from J, leaving 23 bases between them. CDR3 protein: CASSIHLGQGLEYTEAFF. The CDR3, as DNA: TGTGCCAGTAGTATCCATTTGGGGCAGGGGTTGGAGTACACTGAAGCTTTCTTT.

CDR3 DNA sequence: TGCGCCAGCAGCCAAGCCCACACCGGGACAGCCGACAATGAGCAGTTCTTC. It codes for CASSQAHTGTADNEQFF. The chain links TRBV4-3 to TRBJ2-1, with 7 bases aligning to TRBD1. V dropped 1 base and J dropped 5; count of bases not matched to a gene: 11. The CDR3 is made up of 17 amino acids. The germline CDR1 and CDR2 sequences are LGHNA and YSLEER.

This sequence joins TRBV28 and TRBJ1-3; D gene uncertain. Trimming took off 4 bases at V and 2 bases at J, with 6 bases between the two ends. This CDR3 contains 13 residues. Germline CDR1 MDHEN, CDR2 SYDVKM. CDR3 in DNA: TGTGCCAGCAGTTCCGACCCTGGAAACACCATATATTTT. It translates to CASSSDPGNTIYF.

This chain links TRBV19 with TRBJ2-1; tentative D call: TRBD2 (5 bases). Deletions cut 5 bases from V and 6 bases from J, with 14 bases between. CDR1 is LNHDA and CDR2 is SQIVND in the germline V gene (reference sequence). The CDR3 length is 14 residues. The CDR3 is CASSLARASNEQFF. The DNA of the CDR3 is TGTGCCAGTAGTCTAGCCCGGGCCTCCAATGAGCAGTTCTTC.

This clone turned up a few times. The chain recombines TRBV6-2 or TRBV6-3 with TRBJ2-1, with D perhaps TRBD2 (5 bases). V lost 5 bases to trimming and J lost 2 bases, with 16 bases between them. Germline CDR1 MNHEY, CDR2 SVGEGT. The CDR3 is made up of 16 amino acids. The CDR3 is CASSLSGVFPYNEQFF. The CDR3 DNA is TGTGCCAGCAGTCTTTCCGGGGTTTTCCCCTACAATGAGCAGTTCTTC.

J is TRBJ1-6 and V is TRBV27; D remains ambiguous. V was shortened by 3 bases and J by 9 bases, with 9 bases between the two germline ends. The CDR3 is 13 residues long. The V gene's germline CDR1 is MNHEY and CDR2 SMNVEV (reference sequence). In nucleotides, the CDR3 is TGTGCCAGCAGTTTTCGGGGATCTTCACCCCTCCACTTT. Its protein is CASSFRGSSPLHF.

In DNA form, the CDR3 reads TGTGCCAGCTCACTTCAGGAGGGCACTGAAGCTTTCTTT. It codes for CASSLQEGTEAFF. This chain links TRBV18 with TRBJ1-1; D is unclear. The CDR3 consists of 13 residues. From germline, CDR1 is KGHSH and CDR2 LQKENI. Trimming pared 4 bases from V and 4 bases from J, leaving 10 bases between.

The rearrangement uses TRBV5-8 and TRBJ1-2; 9 nucleotides align to TRBD1. After removal of 3 bases from V and 6 bases from J, the junction contained 9 bases not matched to a gene. The CDR3 loop spans 15 amino acids. Germline V gene sequence: CDR1 SGHTS, CDR2 YDEGEE. The CDR3 loop is CASSSPGQGRDGYTF. The CDR3, as DNA: TGTGCCAGCAGCTCACCGGGACAGGGAAGGGATGGCTACACCTTC.

The gene calls are TRBV6-5 and TRBJ1-1; possibly TRBD1 for D (5 bases). Germline CDR1 MNHEY, CDR2 SVGAGI. CDR3 length equals 14 residues. Trimming pared 6 bases from V and 7 bases from J, leaving 18 bases between. The CDR3 DNA reads TGTGCCAGCAGCCAAGACAGAGGGCAATTTGAAGCTTTCTTT. Protein product: CASSQDRGQFEAFF.

The chain carries TRBV15 and TRBJ2-5; tentatively, D is TRBD1 (6 bases). CDR3 size: 14 residues. Germline-derived CDR1 and CDR2 are LNHNV and YYDKDF (reference sequence). V lost 0 bases and J 5 bases, leaving 10 bases between the germline ends. The CDR3 sequence is CATSREGAGETQYF. As DNA, the CDR3 is TGTGCCACCAGCAGAGAGGGGGCTGGCGAGACCCAGTACTTC.

The chain links TRBV29-1 to TRBJ1-2; TRBD1 matches 7 bases. Losses at the gene ends were 1 base for V and 0 bases for J; bases not matched to a gene: 8. CDR3 length equals 16 residues. Germline CDR1 and CDR2: SQVTM and ANQGSEA. The CDR3 sequence: CSVEGRDRVSNYGYTF. CDR3 nucleotides: TGCAGCGTTGAAGGAAGGGACAGAGTTTCTAACTATGGCTACACCTTC. Drawing the rest from reference TRBV29-1 and TRBJ1-2, the complete variable domain is SAVISQKPSRDICQRGTSLTIQCQVDSQVTMMFWYRQQPGQSLTLIATANQGSEATYESGFVIDKFPISRPNLTFSTLTVSNMSPEDSSIYLCSVEGRDRVSNYGYTFGSGTRLTVV.

V and J are TRBV6-6 and TRBJ2-3, with D maybe TRBD1 (5 bases). The CDR3 extends over 13 amino acids. Germline V CDR1 and CDR2: MNHNY, SVGAGI (reference sequence). V lost 6 bases and J lost 3, with 10 bases in between. Here the CDR3 reads CASSARQTDTQYF. The CDR3 region has the DNA TGTGCCAGCAGCGCCCGACAGACAGATACGCAGTATTTT.

The J gene is TRBJ1-2, the V gene TRBV28, with 9 bases aligning to TRBD1. From germline, CDR1 is MDHEN and CDR2 SYDVKM. The CDR3 length is 15 residues. J lost 2 bases, V lost 5 bases, and 6 bases had no gene match. CDR3 nucleotides: TGTGCCAGCAGTCTCGGACAGGGGAGAAACTATGGCTACACCTTC. It specifies CASSLGQGRNYGYTF.

The DNA for the CDR3 is TGTGCCAGCAGCCAAGAATCCGGGAGAATTGCGACCCAGTACTTC. The encoded protein is CASSQESGRIATQYF. The J gene is TRBJ2-5, the V gene TRBV3-1 (or the pseudogene TRBV3-2); D may be TRBD2 (6 bases). The CDR3 is 15 residues long. Germline lookup yields CDR1 LGHDT and CDR2 YNNKEL (reference sequence). Trimming cost V 0 bases and J 7 bases, with 15 bases left between them.

The chain has TRBV18 and TRBJ2-2, with no clear D. CDR1 is KGHSH and CDR2 is LQKENI in the germline V gene. V shed 0 bases and J shed 4 bases, with 3 bases lying between them. The CDR3 totals 13 residues. The CDR3 region is CASSPPTTGELFF. CDR3 DNA sequence: TGTGCCAGCTCACCACCGACCACCGGGGAGCTGTTTTTT.

The V call is TRBV19, the J call TRBJ2-3; TRBD2 matches 9 bases. The CDR3 runs 15 residues. CDR1 and CDR2 (germline): LNHDA, SQIVND (reference sequence). Trimming removed 3 bases from V and 5 bases from J; junction bases left unmatched: 6. This CDR3 reads CASSIRRGGRDTQYF. The CDR3 DNA is TGTGCCAGTAGTATTCGGCGGGGGGGCAGAGATACGCAGTATTTT.